This passage covers 13 T cell receptor beta chains from one sample sequenced in a study of T-cell memory formation after mild COVID-19. MiXCR, applied by TCRdb to the 5' RACE reads, yields one record per CDR3 protein. The sample consists of 550,000 to 600,000 distinct CDR3 sequences, roughly 20% of them appearing once. Sequenced material: PBMCs or a T cell subset sorted from them (not recorded which). The receptors shown here come from an adult woman who had mild COVID-19 (a few samples of this study predate the infection). Cell type and time point are not known.

This clonotype has ten or more counts. The V gene is TRBV2, the J gene TRBJ1-5; no clear D. The V gene's germline CDR1 is SNHLY and CDR2 FYNNEI. Trimming removed 6 bases at V and 0 bases at J, with 6 bases between. The CDR3 length is 13 residues. The chain's CDR3 is CASSPNSNQPQHF. CDR3 nucleotide sequence: TGTGCCAGCAGCCCCAATAGCAATCAGCCCCAGCATTTT.

This chain uses TRBV27 with TRBJ1-1; no firm D call. This CDR3 has 15 amino acids. The germline gives CDR1 MNHEY, CDR2 SMNVEV (reference sequence). V was trimmed by 3 bases and J by 1 base, leaving 12 bases between them. CDR3: CASSFAGVKNTEAFF. The CDR3 DNA is TGTGCCAGCAGTTTCGCCGGCGTAAAGAACACTGAAGCTTTCTTT.

This clonotype showed up just once. This chain uses TRBV20-1 with TRBJ1-1; 7 nucleotides agree with TRBD1. CDR1 and CDR2 from the germline V gene are DFQATT and SNEGSKA (reference sequence). The CDR3 consists of 12 residues. CDR3 region: CGVQGEGSEAFF. CDR3 nucleotides: TGCGGAGTGCAGGGGGAGGGGTCTGAAGCTTTCTTT.

J is TRBJ2-1 and V is TRBV6-5; 10 nucleotides match TRBD2. V was pared by 0 bases and J by 7 bases, with 9 bases of the junction left unmatched. The CDR3 is made up of 17 amino acids. Germline values: CDR1 MNHEY, CDR2 SVGAGI. CDR3 DNA: TGTGCCAGCAGTTACTCGGCGCTAGCGGGAGATCTAAATGAGCAGTTCTTC. Translated, it gives CASSYSALAGDLNEQFF.

This clonotype has just a few counts. The CDR3 sequence: CASSLRPDSYEQYF. The CDR3, as DNA: TGTGCCAGCAGCTTGCGGCCGGACTCCTACGAGCAGTACTTC. V is TRBV3-1 and J is TRBJ2-7; D unclear. The V end lost 5 bases, the J end lost 0 bases, and 11 bases lay between the germline ends. The CDR3 is 14 residues long. Germline CDR1 and CDR2: LGHDT and YNNKEL (reference sequence).

This clonotype was recorded a few times. The gene calls are TRBV12-3 or TRBV12-4 and TRBJ2-1; tentative D call: TRBD2 (5 bases). The CDR3 is 13 residues long. V shed 7 bases and J shed 6 bases, with 13 bases lying between them. The chain's CDR3 is CASNEGSRNEQFF. The CDR3 nucleotides read TGTGCCAGCAACGAAGGGAGTCGCAATGAGCAGTTCTTC.

The rearrangement links TRBV10-3 to TRBJ2-2; D ambiguous. Trimming shortened V by 10 bases and J by 4 bases, and 22 bases separated the two germline ends. This CDR3 has 16 residues. The V gene's germline CDR1 is ENHRY and CDR2 SYGVKD. CDR3 loop: CATSLDRLSSTGELFF. In DNA form, the CDR3 reads TGTGCCACCTCCCTTGATAGGTTAAGTAGCACCGGGGAGCTGTTTTTT.

This clonotype showed up just a few times. The chain carries TRBV5-1 and TRBJ1-2, with TRBD1 matching over 7 bases. Per the germline V gene, CDR1 is SGHRS and CDR2 is YFSETQ. This CDR3 has 15 residues. Trimming removed 9 bases from V and 4 bases from J; junction bases left unmatched: 15. In DNA form, the CDR3 reads TGCGCCACCGCGACAGGGTATGCGGGCTCCTATGGCTACACCTTC. This gives the protein CATATGYAGSYGYTF.

The J gene is TRBJ2-3, the V gene TRBV4-3; TRBD2 agrees at 11 bases. The germline gives CDR1 LGHNA, CDR2 YSLEER. Losses at the gene ends were 0 bases for V and 1 base for J; bases not matched to a gene: 12. CDR3 size: 20 residues. The CDR3 coding sequence is TGCGCCAGCAGCCAAGATGCTAGCGGGAGGACGCGGCCCGGCACAGATACGCAGTATTTT. It codes for CASSQDASGRTRPGTDTQYF.

The V gene is TRBV4-3, the J gene TRBJ2-2; TRBD2 matches at 7 bases. CDR3 size: 15 residues. V gave up 6 bases and J gave up 1 base; unmatched junction bases: 5. The germline CDR1 and CDR2 sequences are LGHNA and YSLEER. CDR3 in amino acids: CASSTSAKNTGELFF. The CDR3 bases are TGCGCCAGCAGTACTAGCGCTAAGAACACCGGGGAGCTGTTTTTT.

The CDR3 DNA reads TGCGCCAGCAGCCAAGTCGGCGGGAGCGGGCACTATGGCTACACCTTC. Its protein is CASSQVGGSGHYGYTF. The chain employs TRBV4-3 and TRBJ1-2; D unclear. The V gene's germline CDR1 is LGHNA and CDR2 YSLEER. V dropped 1 base and J dropped 3 bases, with 15 bases sitting between them. The CDR3 loop spans 16 amino acids.

This clonotype was counted between two and nine times. This chain connects TRBV24-1 to TRBJ1-1, with 9 bases aligning to TRBD1. CDR1 and CDR2 from the germline V gene are KGHDR and SFDVKD. V lost 4 bases, J lost 1 base, and 0 bases stayed unmatched. This CDR3 contains 14 residues. The CDR3 DNA is TGTGCCACCAGTGAGGGACAGGGGAACACTGAAGCTTTCTTT. It yields the protein CATSEGQGNTEAFF.

This clonotype has at least ten counts. The V and J genes are TRBV30 and TRBJ1-5; no clear D. Germline values: CDR1 GTSNPN, CDR2 SVGIG (reference sequence). The V gene lost 1 base and the J gene lost 4 bases, with 8 bases spanning the gap. The CDR3 runs 13 residues. The CDR3 nucleotides read TGTGCCTGGAGTGCGAAAGGGAATCAGCCCCAGCATTTT. Its protein product is CAWSAKGNQPQHF.